These 18 T cell receptor beta chains originate from one sample sequenced in a study of human T cells and chemical hapten exposure (dated by TCRdb to about 2021). This sample's time point label indicates: pre-sensitization, week 0. The treatment or condition label of this sample denotes: therapeutic diphenylcyclopropenone sensitization with weekly scalp DPC. Receptor amplification or capture employed RACE. These reads were obtained on a NextSeq 500. TCRdb reprocessing: public reads trimmed at Q25 with fastp, clones called with MiXCR, in-frame beta chains kept. Rows merge per CDR3 protein into single entries with the most common DNA and genes. The sample table records more than 300,000 distinct CDR3 sequences; 4.5% to 7% of these occur just once. Around 8% of the sample goes to the ten largest clones. Here the sequenced sample was whole blood, taken in connection with sensitization to the hapten diphenylcyclopropenone (DPC). The receptor set was obtained from a young woman with alopecia areata. Some clones in this sample may be carry-over from other donors' samples.

This clonotype turned up a few times. The genes are TRBV5-4 and TRBJ2-3; TRBD2 matches at 10 bases. The CDR3 length is 16 residues. CDR1 and CDR2 (germline): SGHNT, YYREEE (reference sequence). Trimming at V came to 2 bases and at J to 4 bases, leaving 7 bases not matched to a gene. The CDR3 loop reads CASSFTLGTSADTQYF. CDR3 coding DNA: TGTGCCAGCAGCTTTACTTTGGGGACTAGCGCAGATACGCAGTATTTT.

This clonotype was detected only a few times. The chain carries TRBV6-2 or TRBV6-3 and TRBJ2-1, with D possibly called TRBD1 or TRBD2 (5 bases each). The CDR3 loop spans 16 amino acids. Germline CDR1 reads MNHEY; CDR2 reads SVGEGT. V gave up 2 bases and J gave up 2 bases, with 13 bases separating them. The CDR3 loop is CASSYNTGQAYNEQFF. CDR3 DNA: TGTGCCAGCAGTTACAACACGGGGCAGGCCTACAATGAGCAGTTCTTC.

This chain uses TRBV7-6 with TRBJ1-6; D is perhaps TRBD1 (5 bases). Deletions cut 4 bases from V and 10 bases from J, with 20 bases between. Germline CDR1 reads SGHVS; CDR2 reads FNYEAQ. The CDR3 totals 16 residues. Written as DNA, the CDR3 is TGTGCCAGCAGCTCATATATGATGGGGCGGGAATCACCCCTCCACTTT. This gives the protein CASSSYMMGRESPLHF.

In this sample, this clonotype turned up a few times. The chain's CDR3 is CASSTSRPSDYGYTF. In DNA, the CDR3 is TGTGCCAGTAGTACTTCCCGGCCCAGCGACTATGGCTACACCTTC. The chain links TRBV19 to TRBJ1-2; D gene unclear. Trimming removed 4 bases from V and 3 bases from J, with 15 bases in between. The CDR3 extends over 15 amino acids. Per germline, CDR1 LNHDA and CDR2 SQIVND (reference sequence).

The V gene is TRBV5-1, the J gene TRBJ1-5; 7 bases fit TRBD1. Germline V lookup: CDR1 SGHRS, CDR2 YFSETQ. The CDR3 totals 15 residues. V dropped 7 bases and J dropped 0; count of bases not matched to a gene: 7. The CDR3 spells CASERDRHSNQPQHF. The CDR3 nucleotides read TGCGCCAGCGAAAGGGACAGACATAGCAATCAGCCCCAGCATTTT.

This clonotype was detected only a few times. The rearrangement joins TRBV20-1 to TRBJ2-3, with 9 positions matching TRBD2. The germline CDR1 and CDR2 sequences are DFQATT and SNEGSKA (reference sequence). Trimming took 2 bases from V and 2 from J; bases not matched to a gene: 5. The CDR3 length is 15 residues. The CDR3 DNA is TGCAGTGCTAGAAAAGCGGGGGGATCCACAGATACGCAGTATTTT. Its translation is CSARKAGGSTDTQYF.

On this clonotype itself: One end of the junction varies from germline; a read error may be responsible. The chain uses TRBV9 and TRBJ2-1; the D gene is possibly TRBD2 (6 bases). CDR1 SGDLS and CDR2 YYNGEE come from the germline V gene. The CDR3 sequence is 13 residues long. The CDR3 nucleotides are TGTGCCAGCAATCGGGACTCCCACAATGAGCAGTTCTTC. Its translation is CASNRDSHNEQFF.

This clonotype turned up a few times. The genes are TRBV28 and TRBJ2-7; TRBD1 matches at 8 bases. The CDR3 is made up of 15 amino acids. Per germline, CDR1 MDHEN and CDR2 SYDVKM. The ends lost 5 bases at V and 2 bases at J; junction bases unmatched: 8. The CDR3 spells CASSPRDRSAYEQYF. The CDR3 region has the DNA TGTGCCAGCAGTCCCCGGGACAGGTCCGCCTACGAGCAGTACTTC.

The sample holds many counts of this clonotype. The J gene is TRBJ1-5, the V gene TRBV18; unclear D gene. V was trimmed by 2 bases and J by 2 bases, leaving 7 bases between them. There are 14 residues in the CDR3. In germline, CDR1 is KGHSH, CDR2 LQKENI. For the CDR3, the DNA is TGTGCCAGCTCACCAGGGTTTGGCAATCAGCCCCAGCATTTT. The encoded protein is CASSPGFGNQPQHF.

The CDR3 DNA is TGCGCCAGCAGCTCCGGGACAGGGGGCCTAGATGAGCAGTTCTTC. Its translation is CASSSGTGGLDEQFF. V and J are TRBV5-1 and TRBJ2-1; 12 nucleotides line up with TRBD1. This CDR3 spans 15 amino acids. Trimming at V came to 3 bases and at J to 8 bases, leaving 6 bases not matched to a gene. Germline values: CDR1 SGHRS, CDR2 YFSETQ.

As concerns this clonotype: A much larger clone differs from this one at a single base, so this may be a read error. V and J are TRBV5-6 and TRBJ1-1; a possible D gene is TRBD1 (6 bases). Between the trimmed V and J ends, which lost 4 bases and 1 base, there was a span of 17 bases. Looked up from germline, CDR1 is SGHDT and CDR2 is YYEEEE. This CDR3 region has 16 residues. This CDR3 is CASSPMLGAKNTEAFF. The CDR3 nucleotides are TGTGCCAGCAGCCCTATGCTGGGGGCTAAGAACACTGAAGCTTTCTTT.

This clonotype was observed a handful of times. The chain joins TRBV18 to TRBJ1-1; D might be TRBD1 (5 bases). This CDR3 is 14 amino acids long. Germline CDR1 reads KGHSH; CDR2 reads LQKENI. Trimming pared 5 bases from V and 2 bases from J, leaving 12 bases between. The CDR3 is CASSEDRTNTEAFF. The CDR3 DNA is TGTGCCAGCTCAGAAGACAGAACTAACACTGAAGCTTTCTTT.

This sequence joins TRBV5-1 and TRBJ2-1, with D tentatively TRBD1 (5 bases). CDR3 size: 16 residues. Trimming took off 0 bases at V and 0 bases at J, with 10 bases between the two ends. Germline lookup yields CDR1 SGHRS and CDR2 YFSETQ. The CDR3 region is CASSLAGDSSYNEQFF. CDR3 coding DNA: TGCGCCAGCAGCTTGGCTGGCGACAGCTCCTACAATGAGCAGTTCTTC.

This clonotype was picked up many times. The chain has TRBV6-1 and TRBJ1-2; the D gene is possibly TRBD1 (5 bases). The germline V gene encodes CDR1 MNHNS and CDR2 SASEGT. Trimming pared 6 bases from V and 4 bases from J, leaving 12 bases between. This CDR3 is 13 amino acids long. The CDR3 is CASSVGLIYGYTF. The DNA for the CDR3 is TGTGCCAGCAGCGTGGGACTGATCTATGGCTACACCTTC.

The table lists this clonotype with many counts. The V and J genes are TRBV4-1 and TRBJ2-1; D not resolved. Germline CDR1 reads MGHRA; CDR2 reads YSYEKL. The CDR3 has 15 amino acids. The V end was cut by 1 base, the J end by 0 bases, with 7 bases between. The CDR3 DNA follows: TGCGCCAGCAGCCAAGGGCCCAGCTCCTACAATGAGCAGTTCTTC. Translated: CASSQGPSSYNEQFF.

The sample holds a few counts of this clonotype. This chain joins TRBV27 and TRBJ1-4; TRBD1 is a possible D gene (5 bases). The CDR3 runs to 16 residues. Germline assignment: CDR1 MNHEY and CDR2 SMNVEV (reference sequence). The V end was cut by 3 bases, the J end by 3 bases, with 14 bases between. The CDR3 spells CASSLVVGAPNEKLFF. The CDR3 region has the DNA TGTGCCAGCAGTTTGGTTGTCGGGGCACCTAATGAAAAACTGTTTTTT.

This clonotype was detected only a few times. The chain is built from TRBV7-9 and TRBJ1-1; D gene unclear. Germline V gives CDR1 SEHNR, CDR2 FQNEAQ (reference sequence). The CDR3 sequence is 12 residues long. V was cut by 6 bases and J by 8 bases, with 13 bases left in between. CDR3 sequence: CASSPVGVEAFF. DNA of the CDR3: TGTGCCAGCAGTCCAGTCGGGGTCGAAGCTTTCTTT. The whole variable domain, remainder taken from reference TRBV7-9 and TRBJ1-1, is DTGVSQNPRHKITKRGQNVTFRCDPISEHNRLYWYRQTLGQGPEFLTYFQNEAQLEKSRLLSDRFSAERPKGSFSTLEIQRTEQGDSAMYLCASSPVGVEAFFGQGTRLTVV.

The genes are TRBV10-3 and TRBJ2-7; D is perhaps TRBD1 or TRBD2 (5 bases each). The CDR3 totals 11 residues. The V gene lost 6 bases and the J gene lost 3 bases, with 6 bases spanning the gap. Germline V CDR1 and CDR2: ENHRY, SYGVKD. The CDR3 is CAIRGVYEQYF. DNA of the CDR3: TGTGCCATCAGGGGGGTCTACGAGCAGTACTTC.